The rows below give T cell receptor beta chains drawn from one sample of a study of technical replicates of blood from a handful of donors. Libraries were prepared by immunoSEQ multiplex PCR; TCRdb keeps only in-frame clonotypes and omits some of them. The sample has about 83,000 clones; more than 90% are singletons. The material sequenced was T cells isolated from PBMCs. The receptors stem from a human donor in good health. CDR3s leave out the opening cysteine and the closing phenylalanine or tryptophan. The order of the fields is V gene, clone size, J gene, CDR3 protein. A row's size may be missing; if present it is once, few, many or a size class.

v_gene: TRBV5-4
abundance: NA
j_gene: TRBJ2-3
CDR3aa: ASSLEGGSTDTQY

v_gene: TRBV28
abundance: NA
j_gene: TRBJ2-1
CDR3aa: ASSLETGVNEQF

v_gene: TRBV20-1
abundance: NA
j_gene: TRBJ2-5
CDR3aa: SAIGGETQY

v_gene: TRBV15
abundance: few
j_gene: TRBJ2-2
CDR3aa: ATSRVAGGPGELF

v_gene: TRBV11-3
abundance: NA
j_gene: TRBJ2-7
CDR3aa: ASSSDRGFPYEQY

v_gene: TRBV5-1
abundance: NA
j_gene: TRBJ1-4
CDR3aa: ASSSLATNEKLF

v_gene: TRBV5-1
abundance: NA
j_gene: TRBJ2-5
CDR3aa: ASSGTGKETQY

v_gene: TRBV6-4
abundance: NA
j_gene: TRBJ2-1
CDR3aa: ASSDLLAGGYNEQF

v_gene: TRBV9
abundance: NA
j_gene: TRBJ2-2
CDR3aa: ASSPSTPTGELF

v_gene: TRBV9
abundance: NA
j_gene: TRBJ1-1
CDR3aa: ASSVQVSDTEAF

v_gene: TRBV6-6
abundance: NA
j_gene: TRBJ1-5
CDR3aa: ASTEAAGLNQPQH

v_gene: TRBV19
abundance: NA
j_gene: TRBJ2-1
CDR3aa: ASSTSGGLYNEQF

v_gene: TRBV7-9
abundance: once
j_gene: TRBJ2-1
CDR3aa: ASSFRPRAGGNEQF

v_gene: TRBV4-1
abundance: few
j_gene: TRBJ1-1
CDR3aa: ASSQITGRTEAF

v_gene: TRBV7-2
abundance: NA
j_gene: TRBJ2-7
CDR3aa: ASSLGGQIGYEQY

v_gene: TRBV5-4
abundance: NA
j_gene: TRBJ2-1
CDR3aa: ASSSPGDLISVDEQF

v_gene: TRBV5-5
abundance: NA
j_gene: TRBJ1-1
CDR3aa: ASSLGQGNSVTEAF

v_gene: TRBV2
abundance: NA
j_gene: TRBJ1-2
CDR3aa: ATRGSFDHYGYT

v_gene: TRBV6-5
abundance: NA
j_gene: TRBJ2-2
CDR3aa: ASNERRDNTGELF

v_gene: TRBV2
abundance: NA
j_gene: TRBJ2-2
CDR3aa: ASTPPTGELF

v_gene: TRBV2
abundance: NA
j_gene: TRBJ1-5
CDR3aa: ASSDRVGNQPQH

v_gene: TRBV19
abundance: NA
j_gene: TRBJ1-5
CDR3aa: ATQRGQGLSVRNQPQH

v_gene: TRBV5-1
abundance: NA
j_gene: TRBJ2-3
CDR3aa: ASSLEGAGVDTQY

v_gene: TRBV7-2
abundance: NA
j_gene: TRBJ2-7
CDR3aa: ASSLVSGGAYEQY

v_gene: TRBV13
abundance: NA
j_gene: TRBJ2-5
CDR3aa: ASSPPWDRVQETQY

v_gene: TRBV2
abundance: few
j_gene: TRBJ1-1
CDR3aa: ASRVMGGLDSEAF

v_gene: TRBV28
abundance: NA
j_gene: TRBJ2-3
CDR3aa: ASSTNVPGQSTDTQY

v_gene: TRBV11-3
abundance: NA
j_gene: TRBJ2-1
CDR3aa: ASSQGGGYNEQF

v_gene: TRBV28
abundance: NA
j_gene: TRBJ1-2
CDR3aa: ASSLAGQGARGYT

v_gene: TRBV7-9
abundance: NA
j_gene: TRBJ1-6
CDR3aa: ASSRTGDSPLH

v_gene: TRBV9
abundance: NA
j_gene: TRBJ2-2
CDR3aa: ASSLGTEAYTGELF

v_gene: TRBV5-4
abundance: once
j_gene: TRBJ1-3
CDR3aa: ASSSQLNSGNTIY

v_gene: TRBV13
abundance: NA
j_gene: TRBJ2-7
CDR3aa: ASSFRGTAYEQY

v_gene: TRBV7-8
abundance: NA
j_gene: TRBJ1-1
CDR3aa: ASSLGALLGPMNTEAF